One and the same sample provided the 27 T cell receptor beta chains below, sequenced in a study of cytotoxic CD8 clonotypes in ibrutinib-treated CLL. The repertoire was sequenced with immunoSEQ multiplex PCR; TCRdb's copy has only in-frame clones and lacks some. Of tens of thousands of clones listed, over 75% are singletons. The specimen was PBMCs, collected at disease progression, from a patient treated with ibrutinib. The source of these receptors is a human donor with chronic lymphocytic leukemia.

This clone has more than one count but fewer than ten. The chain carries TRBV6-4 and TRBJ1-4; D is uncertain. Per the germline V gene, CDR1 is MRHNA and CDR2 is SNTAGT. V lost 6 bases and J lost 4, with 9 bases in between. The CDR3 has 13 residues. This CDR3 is CASRGRSNEKLFF. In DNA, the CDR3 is TGTGCCAGCAGGGGCCGTAGTAATGAAAAACTGTTTTTT.

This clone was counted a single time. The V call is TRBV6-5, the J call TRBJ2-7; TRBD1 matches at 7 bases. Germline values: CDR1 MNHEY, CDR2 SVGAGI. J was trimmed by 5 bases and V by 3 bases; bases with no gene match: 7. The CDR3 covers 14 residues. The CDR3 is CASSYLQGSHEQYF. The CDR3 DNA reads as TGTGCCAGCAGTTATTTACAGGGGTCCCACGAGCAGTACTTC.

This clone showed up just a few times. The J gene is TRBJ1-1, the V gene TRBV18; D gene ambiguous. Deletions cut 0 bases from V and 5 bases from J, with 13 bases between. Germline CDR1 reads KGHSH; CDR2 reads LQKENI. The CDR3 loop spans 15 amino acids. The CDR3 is CASSPPGLQGTEAFF. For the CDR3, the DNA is TGTGCCAGCTCACCACCTGGGCTACAAGGAACTGAAGCTTTCTTT.

The CDR3 region is CASAGSEQYF. The CDR3 coding sequence is TGTGCCAGCGCCGGGAGCGAGCAGTACTTC. The gene calls are TRBV6-1 and TRBJ2-7; weak D call: TRBD2 (6 bases). The CDR3 is made up of 10 amino acids. Germline V CDR1 and CDR2: MNHNS, SASEGT. V lost 8 bases, J lost 6 bases, and 8 bases lay in between.

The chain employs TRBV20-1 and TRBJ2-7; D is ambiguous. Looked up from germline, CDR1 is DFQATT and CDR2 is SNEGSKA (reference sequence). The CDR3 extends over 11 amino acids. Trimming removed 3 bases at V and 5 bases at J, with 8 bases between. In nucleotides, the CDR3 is TGCAGTGCTAGCATCCGGGACGAGCAGTACTTC. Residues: CSASIRDEQYF.

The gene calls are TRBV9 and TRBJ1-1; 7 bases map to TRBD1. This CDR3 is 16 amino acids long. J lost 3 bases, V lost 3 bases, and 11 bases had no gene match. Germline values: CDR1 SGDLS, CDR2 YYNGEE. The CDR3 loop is CASSAPGTARDTEAFF. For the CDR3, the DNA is TGTGCCAGCAGCGCCCCCGGGACAGCAAGAGACACTGAAGCTTTCTTT.

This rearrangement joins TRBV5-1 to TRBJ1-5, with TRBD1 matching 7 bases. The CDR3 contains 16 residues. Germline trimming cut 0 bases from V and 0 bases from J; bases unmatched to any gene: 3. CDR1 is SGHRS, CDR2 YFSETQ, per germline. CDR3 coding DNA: TGCGCCAGCAGCTTGGGGGACAGTGTTAGCAATCAGCCCCAGCATTTT. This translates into CASSLGDSVSNQPQHF.

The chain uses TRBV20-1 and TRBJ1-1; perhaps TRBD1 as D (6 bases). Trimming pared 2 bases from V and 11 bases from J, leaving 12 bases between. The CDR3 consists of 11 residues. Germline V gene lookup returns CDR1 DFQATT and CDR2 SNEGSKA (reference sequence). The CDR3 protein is CSARRQGFAFF. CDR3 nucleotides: TGCAGTGCTAGACGCCAGGGGTTTGCTTTCTTT.

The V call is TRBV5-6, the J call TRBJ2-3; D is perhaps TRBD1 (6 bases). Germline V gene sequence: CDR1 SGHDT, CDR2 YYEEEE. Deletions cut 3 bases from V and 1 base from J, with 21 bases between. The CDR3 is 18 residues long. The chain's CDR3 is CASSWGMGASSGTDTQYF. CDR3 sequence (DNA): TGTGCCAGCAGCTGGGGAATGGGGGCGTCAAGTGGCACAGATACGCAGTATTTT.

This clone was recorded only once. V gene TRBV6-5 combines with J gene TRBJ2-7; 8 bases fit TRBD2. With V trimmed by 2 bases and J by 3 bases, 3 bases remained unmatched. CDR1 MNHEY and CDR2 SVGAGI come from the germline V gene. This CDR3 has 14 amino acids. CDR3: CASSYTTSGYEQYF. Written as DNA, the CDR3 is TGTGCCAGCAGTTACACAACTAGCGGCTACGAGCAGTACTTC.

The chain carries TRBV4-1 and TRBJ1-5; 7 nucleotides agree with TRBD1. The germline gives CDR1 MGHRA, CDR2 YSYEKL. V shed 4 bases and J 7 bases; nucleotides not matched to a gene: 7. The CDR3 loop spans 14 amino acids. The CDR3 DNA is TGCGCCAGCAGCCCCGACAGGGTTGTACAGCCCCAGCATTTT. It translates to CASSPDRVVQPQHF.

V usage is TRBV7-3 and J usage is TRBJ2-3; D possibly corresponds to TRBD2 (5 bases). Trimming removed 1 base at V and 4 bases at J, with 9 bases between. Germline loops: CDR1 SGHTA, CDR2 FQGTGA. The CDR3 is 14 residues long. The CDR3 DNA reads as TGTGCCAGCAGCTTAAGTTTTAGCGCAGATACGCAGTATTTT. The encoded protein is CASSLSFSADTQYF. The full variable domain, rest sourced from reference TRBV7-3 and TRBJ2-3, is GAGVSQTPSNKVTEKGKYVELRCDPISGHTALYWYRQSLGQGPEFLIYFQGTGAADDSGLPNDRFFAVRPEGSVSTLKIQRTERGDSAVYLCASSLSFSADTQYFGPGTRLTVL.

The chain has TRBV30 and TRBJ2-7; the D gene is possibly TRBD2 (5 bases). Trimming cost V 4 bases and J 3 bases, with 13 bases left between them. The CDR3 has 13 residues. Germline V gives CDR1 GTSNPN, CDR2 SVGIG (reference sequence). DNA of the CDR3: TGTGCCTGGATGTCCCCCCGGGACTACGAGCAGTACTTC. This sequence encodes CAWMSPRDYEQYF.

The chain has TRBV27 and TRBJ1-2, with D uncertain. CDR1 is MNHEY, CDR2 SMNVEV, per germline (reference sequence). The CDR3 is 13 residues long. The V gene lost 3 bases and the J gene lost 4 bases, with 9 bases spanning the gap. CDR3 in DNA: TGTGCCAGCAGTTTTAGGGCAGCCTATGGCTACACCTTC. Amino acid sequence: CASSFRAAYGYTF.

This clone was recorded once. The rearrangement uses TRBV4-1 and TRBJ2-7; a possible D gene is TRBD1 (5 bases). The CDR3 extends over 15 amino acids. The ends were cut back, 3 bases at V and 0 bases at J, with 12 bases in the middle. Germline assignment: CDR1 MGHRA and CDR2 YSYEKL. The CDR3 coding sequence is TGCGCCAGCAGCCACGACCCAAGGGGCTCCTACGAGCAGTACTTC. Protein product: CASSHDPRGSYEQYF.

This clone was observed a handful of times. The CDR3 sequence: CASSHPGGDGNTIYF. CDR3 nucleotides: TGTGCCAGCAGCCACCCAGGGGGGGACGGAAACACCATATATTTT. V usage is TRBV11-2 and J usage is TRBJ1-3; 7 bases align to TRBD1. The CDR3 sequence is 15 residues long. Trimming removed 5 bases from V and 4 bases from J; junction bases left unmatched: 8. Looked up from germline, CDR1 is SGHAT and CDR2 is FQNNGV.

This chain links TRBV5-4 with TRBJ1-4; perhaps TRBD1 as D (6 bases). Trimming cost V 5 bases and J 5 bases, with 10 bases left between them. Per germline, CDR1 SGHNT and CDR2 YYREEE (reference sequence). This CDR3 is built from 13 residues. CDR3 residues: CASRRQANEKLFF. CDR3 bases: TGTGCCAGCAGAAGACAGGCAAATGAAAAACTGTTTTTT.

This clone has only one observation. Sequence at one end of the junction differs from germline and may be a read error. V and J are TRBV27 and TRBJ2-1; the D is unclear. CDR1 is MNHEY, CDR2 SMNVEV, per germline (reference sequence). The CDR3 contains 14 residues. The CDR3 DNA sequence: TGTGCCAGCAGTCTATCCCGTTGGCCGCAGAGCCAGTTCTTC. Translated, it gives CASSLSRWPQSQFF.

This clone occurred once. The CDR3 bases are TGTGCCAGCAGCGTAGGGCAGGGACCCTACAATGAGCAGTTCTTC. This codes for CASSVGQGPYNEQFF. The chain carries TRBV9 and TRBJ2-1; either TRBD1 or TRBD2 may supply D (5 bases each). Germline CDR1 is SGDLS and CDR2 is YYNGEE. V was cut by 0 bases and J by 2 bases, with 9 bases left in between. The CDR3 extends over 15 amino acids.

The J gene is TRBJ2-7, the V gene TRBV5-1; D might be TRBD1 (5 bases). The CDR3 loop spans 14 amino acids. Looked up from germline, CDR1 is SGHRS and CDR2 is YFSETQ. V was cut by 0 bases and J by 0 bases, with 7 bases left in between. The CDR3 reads CASSLVDSSYEQYF. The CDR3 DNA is TGCGCCAGCAGCTTGGTTGACAGCTCCTACGAGCAGTACTTC.

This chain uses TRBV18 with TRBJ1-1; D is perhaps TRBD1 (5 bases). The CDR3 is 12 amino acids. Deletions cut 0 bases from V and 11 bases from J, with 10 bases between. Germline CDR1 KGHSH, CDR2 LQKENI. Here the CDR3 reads CASSPPGPGAFF. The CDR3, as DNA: TGTGCCAGCTCACCACCGGGGCCTGGGGCTTTCTTT.

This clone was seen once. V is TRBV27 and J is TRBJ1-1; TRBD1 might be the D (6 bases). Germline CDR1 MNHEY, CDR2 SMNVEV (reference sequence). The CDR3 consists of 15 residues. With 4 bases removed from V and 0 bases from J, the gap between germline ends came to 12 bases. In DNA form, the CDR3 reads TGTGCCAGCAGTTCTTGGACAGCCCTGAACACTGAAGCTTTCTTT. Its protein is CASSSWTALNTEAFF.

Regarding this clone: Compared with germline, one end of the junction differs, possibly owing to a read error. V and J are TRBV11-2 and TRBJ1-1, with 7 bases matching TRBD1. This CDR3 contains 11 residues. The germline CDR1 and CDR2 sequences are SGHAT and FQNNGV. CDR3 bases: TGTGCCAGCAGCCCGGGCTGGGACAGTGTCTTT. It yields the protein CASSPGWDSVF.

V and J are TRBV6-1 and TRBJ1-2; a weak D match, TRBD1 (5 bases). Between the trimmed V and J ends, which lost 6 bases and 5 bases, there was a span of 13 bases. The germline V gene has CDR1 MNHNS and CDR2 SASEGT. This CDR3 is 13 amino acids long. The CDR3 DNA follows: TGTGCCAGCAGGGTGGGACGGCAGTATGGCTACACCTTC. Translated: CASRVGRQYGYTF.

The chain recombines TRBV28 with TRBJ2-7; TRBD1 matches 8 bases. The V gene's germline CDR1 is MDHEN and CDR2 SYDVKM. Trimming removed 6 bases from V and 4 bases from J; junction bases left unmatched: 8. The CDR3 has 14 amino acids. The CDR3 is CASSPGQDLYEQYF. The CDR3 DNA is TGTGCCAGCAGCCCGGGACAGGACCTTTACGAGCAGTACTTC.

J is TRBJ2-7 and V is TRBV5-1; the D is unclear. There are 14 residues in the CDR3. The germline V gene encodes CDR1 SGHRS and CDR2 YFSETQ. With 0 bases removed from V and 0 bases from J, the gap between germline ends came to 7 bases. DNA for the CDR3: TGCGCCAGCAGCTTGGGCCATAACTCCTACGAGCAGTACTTC. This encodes CASSLGHNSYEQYF.

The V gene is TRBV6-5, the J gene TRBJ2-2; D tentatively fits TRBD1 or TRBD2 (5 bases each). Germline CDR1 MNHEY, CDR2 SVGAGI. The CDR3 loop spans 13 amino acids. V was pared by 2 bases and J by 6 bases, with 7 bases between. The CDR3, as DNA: TGTGCCAGCAGTTACGAGGGGCCCGGGGAGCTGTTTTTT. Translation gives CASSYEGPGELFF.